Here is one T cell receptor (beta chain) with its context. What it binds is not known. This sample is part of a study of cytomegalovirus exposure and HLA in healthy donors. Study background: A data release that came early held roughly 85 million unique TCRs from HLA-typed donors. General study points: Presence/absence analyses assumed roughly uniform sequencing depth across donors.

Vbeta (60) and Jbeta (13) primers were used in the PCR. Libraries were prepared by immunoSEQ multiplex PCR; TCRdb keeps only in-frame clonotypes and omits some of them. This sample carries 190,000 or so clones, around 74% of them seen once, and the ten largest clones take around 1.4%. Sequencing was performed on PBMCs. This receptor was identified in a girl aged 5 to 17 in good health and CMV-seropositive.

This CDR3 is CASSNTGGTEAFF. The CDR3, as DNA: TGTGCCAGCAGTAACACAGGGGGCACTGAAGCTTTCTTT. V usage is TRBV11-2 and J usage is TRBJ1-1; 8 bases match TRBD1. This CDR3 spans 13 amino acids. Germline V CDR1 and CDR2: SGHAT, FQNNGV. J was trimmed by 4 bases and V by 6 bases; bases with no gene match: 4.